A selection of T cell receptor beta chains follows, all from one sample in a study of blood T cell repertoires in COVID-19. Sequencing was performed with immunoSEQ multiplex PCR; in TCRdb, only in-frame clones are kept and a portion is missing. The sample holds some 35,000 clones, about four fifths seen once. Sequencing was performed on peripheral blood. These TCRs come from a man over 45 with acute or convalescent COVID-19. Both conserved end residues are part of each CDR3.

j_call | v_call | cdr3_aa
TRBJ2-5 | TRBV7-9 | CASSLGLAGVTQTQYF
TRBJ1-5 | TRBV5-6 | CASSLTGGQPQHF
TRBJ2-7 | TRBV28 | CASTSESGYEVDEQYF
TRBJ1-4 | TRBV7-9 | CASSPMGGFEKLFF
TRBJ2-7 | TRBV2 | CASSQEAGKFLEQYF
TRBJ2-7 | TRBV15 | CATSPEAGGWHEQYF
TRBJ1-2 | TRBV5-1 | CASSPLRPQGAFYGYTF
TRBJ1-2 | TRBV7-2 | CASSLASGQGARGYTF
TRBJ1-2 | TRBV6-5 | CASSLGQGPGYTF
TRBJ1-2 | TRBV18 | CASSPPSGIYGYTF
TRBJ2-1 | TRBV19 | CASTAGRFYNEQFF
TRBJ1-1 | TRBV5-4 | CASSARGGLEAFF
TRBJ2-3 | TRBV2 | CASSEFGLESHTQYF
TRBJ2-7 | TRBV5-6 | CASIRDRTDEQYF
TRBJ2-2 | TRBV30 | CAWSRQGAGELFF
TRBJ2-3 | TRBV3-1/TRBV3-2 | CASSQDSGGYDTQYF
TRBJ2-2 | TRBV10-1 | CASSDGGGQGATGELFF
TRBJ1-2 | TRBV7-7 | CASSLNDAGDGYTF
TRBJ2-2 | TRBV9 | CASSVVSANTGELFF
TRBJ2-1 | TRBV27 | CASSLSFSVDEQFF
TRBJ1-2 | TRBV7-9 | CASRHQGQGVGAGYTF
TRBJ1-5 | TRBV27 | CASSLGGDQPQHF
TRBJ1-1 | TRBV27 | CASSTTDRGRFTEAFF
TRBJ2-3 | TRBV11-3 | CASSHSDSSDTQYF
TRBJ2-1 | TRBV5-4 | CASSSTLSSYNEQFF
TRBJ2-1 | TRBV6-2/TRBV6-3 | CASSYRLAGGPGDEQFF
TRBJ2-2 | TRBV5-1 | CASSPGDITGELFF
TRBJ2-5 | TRBV7-2 | CASSLYGSETQYF
TRBJ1-1 | TRBV6-5 | CASSPQGSANTEAFF
TRBJ2-5 | TRBV5-1 | CASSLVGTGQETQYF
TRBJ2-1 | TRBV7-8 | CASSSSGGNYNEQFF
TRBJ2-2 | TRBV10-3 | CAIKTGLNTGELFF
TRBJ2-7 | TRBV10-3 | CAISGGTNYEQYF
TRBJ1-4 | TRBV4-1 | CASSQRDKANEKLFF
TRBJ2-4 | TRBV2 | CASMLGRVDIQYF
TRBJ1-2 | TRBV11-2 | CASSQGGVIYGYTF
TRBJ1-5 | TRBV3-1/TRBV3-2 | CASSQDFSGNQPQHF
TRBJ2-7 | TRBV2 | CASRATGAHEQYF